The 30 T cell receptor beta chains below were found in one sample sequenced in a study of control samples from healthy donors and cancer patients. Profiled with immunoSEQ multiplex PCR; TCRdb holds only in-frame clones, not every one. Seen here are some 80,000 clones, nearly 90% observed once, and the top ten hold less than 7%. Source material: blood. The receptors were sampled from a man aged 50-60 years in good health.

This chain links TRBV30 with TRBJ1-4; D is ambiguous. The germline gives CDR1 GTSNPN, CDR2 SVGIG (reference sequence). The V and J ends lost 2 bases and 7 bases respectively, with 14 bases between them. This CDR3 contains 14 residues. CDR3 DNA: TGTGCCTGGAGTTTTGGGGTTTTCGGTGAAAAACTGTTTTTT. This gives the protein CAWSFGVFGEKLFF. The full variable domain, in which reference TRBV30 and TRBJ1-4 provide the parts outside the CDR3, is SQTIHQWPATLVQPVGSPLSLECTVEGTSNPNLYWYRQAAGRGLQLLFYSVGIGQISSEVPQNLSASRPQDRQFILSSKKLLLSDSGFYLCAWSFGVFGEKLFFGSGTQLSVL.

Regarding this clone: Mismatch with germline at one junction end may stem from a read error. This chain links TRBV9 with TRBJ2-2; D may match TRBD1 or TRBD2 (7 bases each). CDR1 is SGDLS and CDR2 is YYNGEE in the germline V gene. CDR3 length: 15 residues. The CDR3 nucleotides read TGTGCCCGCAGCGTAGGAGCCAGGGGGGGCGGGGAGCTGTTTTTT. Translation: CARSVGARGGGELFF.

The rearrangement links TRBV20-1 to TRBJ2-5, with D uncertain. CDR3 length: 11 amino acids. The germline V gene encodes CDR1 DFQATT and CDR2 SNEGSKA (reference sequence). Trimming took off 3 bases at V and 4 bases at J, with 6 bases between the two ends. The CDR3 region has the DNA TGCAGTGCTAGGCGGTCAGAGACCCAGTACTTC. It is translated as CSARRSETQYF.

The rearrangement uses TRBV2 and TRBJ2-5; D is perhaps TRBD2 (7 bases). The V end lost 7 bases, the J end lost 1 base, and 13 bases lay between the germline ends. CDR1 and CDR2 from the germline V gene are SNHLY and FYNNEI. This CDR3 is 14 amino acids long. The CDR3 DNA reads TGTGCCAGCACGGGTGGGGGGGCCCAAGAGACCCAGTACTTC. Its translation: CASTGGGAQETQYF.

V gene TRBV9 combines with J gene TRBJ1-2, with D uncertain. The V gene lost 1 base and the J gene lost 3 bases, with 7 bases spanning the gap. Germline CDR1 and CDR2: SGDLS and YYNGEE. This CDR3 has 13 residues. CDR3 nucleotide sequence: TGTGCCAGCAGCGTAACCAGCTACTATGGCTACACCTTC. Amino acids: CASSVTSYYGYTF.

V is TRBV27 and J is TRBJ1-6, with 11 bases lining up with TRBD1. Germline loops: CDR1 MNHEY, CDR2 SMNVEV (reference sequence). The CDR3 is 13 amino acids. The ends lost 5 bases at V and 14 bases at J; junction bases unmatched: 5. Here the CDR3 DNA reads TGTGCCAGCAGTCCGGGACAGGGGGTAACCCTCCACTTT. This encodes CASSPGQGVTLHF.

In the case of this clone: The CDR3 does not end in the conserved phenylalanine or tryptophan, so this is likely a read error. The DNA is omitted, as the CDR3 cannot be located on it reliably, and the CDR3 follows TCRdb's listing. The chain has TRBV3-1 (or the pseudogene TRBV3-2) and TRBJ1-3. The CDR3 has 9 residues if both end residues are counted. Germline-derived CDR1 and CDR2 are LGHDT and YNNKEL (reference sequence). CDR3 amino acids: CASSQEKGR.

The chain links TRBV12-3 or TRBV12-4 to TRBJ2-5; D remains unclear. The CDR3 contains 12 residues. V gave up 4 bases and J gave up 4 bases, with 7 bases separating them. The CDR3 DNA reads TGTGCCAGCAGTTCCTCGGGAGAGACCCAGTACTTC. Translated: CASSSSGETQYF.

This clone showed up just once. The J gene is TRBJ2-1, the V gene TRBV5-1; 13 positions match TRBD2. The CDR3 totals 16 residues. Losses at the gene ends were 0 bases for V and 10 bases for J; bases not matched to a gene: 7. CDR1 and CDR2 (germline): SGHRS, YFSETQ. The CDR3 loop is CASSLATSGGAREQFF. The CDR3, as DNA: TGCGCCAGCAGCTTGGCTACTAGCGGGGGGGCTCGGGAGCAGTTCTTC.

This clone showed up just once. The genes are TRBV7-9 and TRBJ1-5; 12 positions match TRBD1. CDR3 size: 16 residues. Germline V CDR1 and CDR2: SEHNR, FQNEAQ (reference sequence). Losses at the gene ends were 8 bases for V and 6 bases for J; bases not matched to a gene: 11. The CDR3 DNA is TGTGCCAGCGGACGGACCGGGACAGGGGGCGGTCAGCCCCAGCATTTT. Its translation: CASGRTGTGGGQPQHF. The full variable domain, with the rest looked up from reference TRBV7-9 and TRBJ1-5, is DTGVSQNPRHKITKRGQNVTFRCDPISEHNRLYWYRQTLGQGPEFLTYFQNEAQLEKSRLLSDRFSAERPKGSFSTLEIQRTEQGDSAMYLCASGRTGTGGGQPQHFGDGTRLSIL.

The gene calls are TRBV14 and TRBJ2-3; 10 bases map to TRBD2. There are 19 residues in the CDR3. V lost 0 bases to trimming and J lost 4 bases; unmatched junction nucleotides: 13. Germline CDR1 reads SGHDN; CDR2 reads FVKESK. The DNA of the CDR3 is TGTGCCAGCAGCCAAGATACAAGCGGGGGGGCCAGGTTGGCAGATACGCAGTATTTT. It encodes CASSQDTSGGARLADTQYF.

The J gene is TRBJ1-1, the V gene TRBV6-2 or TRBV6-3; D not resolved. Trimming took 2 bases from V and 2 from J, leaving 15 bases between them. The CDR3 has 16 residues. Per the germline V gene, CDR1 is MNHEY and CDR2 is SVGEGT. DNA of the CDR3: TGTGCCAGCAGTTACGTGGTGTGGATTGGAAACACTGAAGCTTTCTTT. Residues: CASSYVVWIGNTEAFF.

The chain links TRBV27 to TRBJ2-7; the D is unclear. This CDR3 has 15 residues. V was clipped by 4 bases and J by 6 bases, with 19 bases between them. Germline CDR1 MNHEY, CDR2 SMNVEV (reference sequence). The CDR3 reads CASSSLGTVRPEQYF. The CDR3 DNA reads as TGTGCCAGCAGTTCCCTAGGAACGGTTCGTCCCGAGCAGTACTTC.

This sequence joins TRBV7-9 and TRBJ1-1; perhaps TRBD1 as D (6 bases). Trimming took 5 bases from V and 4 from J, leaving 17 bases between them. Germline loops: CDR1 SEHNR, CDR2 FQNEAQ (reference sequence). This CDR3 contains 15 residues. DNA for the CDR3: TGTGCCAGCAGCGCCCTTAGAGGGGGGGGCACTGAAGCTTTCTTT. This encodes CASSALRGGGTEAFF.

The CDR3 loop reads CASSKSSQGLGYNEQFF. DNA of the CDR3: TGTGCCAGCAGCAAATCGTCCCAGGGGCTTGGCTACAATGAGCAGTTCTTC. This sequence joins TRBV5-6 and TRBJ2-1; tentative D call: TRBD1 (6 bases). With 4 bases removed from V and 3 bases from J, the gap between germline ends came to 20 bases. This CDR3 is 17 amino acids long. Germline values: CDR1 SGHDT, CDR2 YYEEEE. Supplemented by reference TRBV5-6 and TRBJ2-1, the full variable domain reads DAGVTQSPTHLIKTRGQQVTLRCSPKSGHDTVSWYQQALGQGPQFIFQYYEEEERQRGNFPDRFSGHQFPNYSSELNVNALLLGDSALYLCASSKSSQGLGYNEQFFGPGTRLTVL.

The rearrangement uses TRBV5-8 and TRBJ2-5; D unresolved. Deletions cut 3 bases from V and 4 bases from J, with 13 bases between. CDR1 and CDR2 (germline): SGHTS, YDEGEE. The CDR3 sequence is 14 residues long. CDR3 nucleotides: TGTGCCAGCAGCTCCGGAACGCTTTTAGAGACCCAGTACTTC. Amino acid sequence: CASSSGTLLETQYF.

V and J are TRBV5-4 and TRBJ1-1; TRBD1 is a possible D gene (6 bases). The V end was cut by 4 bases, the J end by 0 bases, with 7 bases between. Germline values: CDR1 SGHNT, CDR2 YYREEE (reference sequence). The CDR3 is 13 residues long. CDR3 in DNA: TGTGCCAGCAGCCGGACAGTGAACACTGAAGCTTTCTTT. Translation: CASSRTVNTEAFF.

The chain combines TRBV11-3 with TRBJ2-2; D is ambiguous. CDR1 is SGHNT and CDR2 is YENEEA in the germline V gene. V was cut by 1 base and J by 5 bases, with 2 bases left in between. The CDR3 spans 12 residues. CDR3 nucleotide sequence: TGTGCCAGCAGCTTAGGGACCGGGGAGCTGTTTTTT. The encoded protein is CASSLGTGELFF.

In this sample, this clone turned up a few times. The V and J genes are TRBV11-2 and TRBJ2-5, with 14 bases aligning to TRBD2. The CDR3 has 15 residues. CDR1 and CDR2 from the germline V gene are SGHAT and FQNNGV. V lost 7 bases and J lost 3; bases outside the gene matches: 4. This chain's CDR3 is CASTSGLAGEETQYF. CDR3 DNA: TGTGCCAGCACCTCGGGACTAGCGGGGGAAGAGACCCAGTACTTC.

The chain combines TRBV29-1 with TRBJ2-5, with 9 bases aligning to TRBD1. CDR1 is SQVTM, CDR2 ANQGSEA, per germline. The CDR3 runs to 11 residues. The J segment lost 7 bases and the V segment lost 4 bases, leaving 1 base of the junction unmatched. In nucleotides, the CDR3 is TGCAGCGTTGGACAGGGGGGGACCCAGTACTTC. Protein: CSVGQGGTQYF.

The gene calls are TRBV6-1 and TRBJ1-3, with D unclear. This CDR3 has 14 amino acids. V was shortened by 2 bases and J by 10 bases, with 15 bases between the two germline ends. CDR1 is MNHNS, CDR2 SASEGT, per germline. The CDR3 DNA follows: TGTGCCAGCAGTGAATTCGTAATCCATCCGACCATATATTTT. This gives the protein CASSEFVIHPTIYF.

With regard to this clone: Distinct nucleotide sequences in the sample also encode this CDR3. The chain is built from TRBV5-1 and TRBJ2-5; D could derive from TRBD1 or TRBD2 (5 bases each). CDR3 length: 13 amino acids. Germline loops: CDR1 SGHRS, CDR2 YFSETQ. The ends were cut back, 4 bases at V and 2 bases at J, with 9 bases in the middle. The DNA for the CDR3 is TGCGCCAGCAGCGGGACGGTACAAGAGACCCAGTACTTC. It is translated as CASSGTVQETQYF.

Turning to this clone: Germline and junction disagree at one end, which may indicate a read error. The gene calls are TRBV5-4 and TRBJ2-1; 8 bases map to TRBD2. The CDR3 spans 14 residues. In germline, CDR1 is SGHNT, CDR2 YYREEE (reference sequence). CDR3 loop: CASTLTSEYNEQFF. In nucleotides, the CDR3 is TGTGCCAGCACCTTGACTAGCGAGTACAATGAGCAGTTCTTC. Full variable domain (remainder filled in from reference TRBV5-4 and TRBJ2-1): ETGVTQSPTHLIKTRGQQVTLRCSSQSGHNTVSWYQQALGQGPQFIFQYYREEENGRGNFPPRFSGLQFPNYSSELNVNALELDDSALYLCASTLTSEYNEQFFGPGTRLTVL.

This chain uses TRBV7-2 with TRBJ1-2; D gene ambiguous. Germline values: CDR1 SGHTA, CDR2 FQGNSA. This CDR3 has 16 amino acids. The V gene lost 1 base and the J gene lost 0 bases, with 12 bases spanning the gap. CDR3 sequence reads: CASSLGEGAANYGYTF. The CDR3 DNA follows: TGTGCCAGCAGCTTAGGGGAGGGAGCGGCTAACTATGGCTACACCTTC.

V gene TRBV2 combines with J gene TRBJ1-1; D is undetermined. The CDR3 is made up of 8 amino acids. The ends were cut back, 7 bases at V and 13 bases at J, with 7 bases in the middle. Germline CDR1 SNHLY, CDR2 FYNNEI. CDR3 amino acids: CASKTVFF. CDR3 DNA sequence: TGTGCCAGCAAAACCGTTTTCTTT. The whole variable domain, remainder taken from reference TRBV2 and TRBJ1-1, is EPEVTQTPSHQVTQMGQEVILRCVPISNHLYFYWYRQILGQKVEFLVSFYNNEISEKSEIFDDQFSVERPDGSNFTLKIRSTKLEDSAMYFCASKTVFFGQGTRLTVV.

V is TRBV2 and J is TRBJ2-7, with 10 bases that match TRBD2. Germline values: CDR1 SNHLY, CDR2 FYNNEI. J lost 6 bases, V lost 3 bases, and 8 bases had no gene match. The CDR3 runs to 15 residues. This CDR3 is CASSESGGAVGEQYF. Here the CDR3 DNA reads TGTGCCAGCAGTGAGAGCGGGGGGGCCGTTGGCGAGCAGTACTTC.

This sequence joins TRBV3-1 (or the pseudogene TRBV3-2) and TRBJ1-2, with D possibly matching TRBD1 (6 bases). Trimming took 2 bases from V and 3 from J, leaving 13 bases between them. The CDR3 is 15 residues long. In germline, CDR1 is LGHDT, CDR2 YNNKEL (reference sequence). The CDR3 here is CASSQWSGQHYGYTF. CDR3 sequence (DNA): TGTGCCAGCAGCCAATGGAGCGGACAGCACTATGGCTACACCTTC.

The chain couples TRBV7-8 to TRBJ1-1; the match to TRBD1 covers 8 bases. This CDR3 spans 15 amino acids. V was clipped by 1 base and J by 1 base; unmatched bases: 2. CDR1 and CDR2 (germline): SGHVS, FQNEAQ. The CDR3 DNA sequence: TGTGCCAGCAGCTTAGGGGGGACAGGGAACACTGAAGCTTTCTTT. Translated: CASSLGGTGNTEAFF.

This chain connects TRBV19 to TRBJ1-4; D remains unclear. This CDR3 comprises 10 residues. The germline CDR1 and CDR2 sequences are LNHDA and SQIVND (reference sequence). V lost 8 bases and J lost 5, with 3 bases in between. The CDR3 coding sequence is TGTGCCAGTGGCAATGAAAAACTGTTTTTT. Translated: CASGNEKLFF.

The chain employs TRBV7-2 and TRBJ1-1; possibly TRBD1 for D (5 bases). Trimming pared 1 base from V and 5 bases from J, leaving 11 bases between. This CDR3 contains 14 residues. Looked up from germline, CDR1 is SGHTA and CDR2 is FQGNSA. The CDR3 loop reads CASSLGGGRTEAFF. In nucleotides, the CDR3 is TGTGCCAGCAGCTTAGGGGGGGGAAGGACTGAAGCTTTCTTT.